The clone carrying this T cell receptor beta chain was counted at least ten times. This sample is part of a study of T-cell reconstitution after alpha-beta-depleted transplantation in children. A library of TCRbeta sequences, prepared with unique molecular identifiers, was generated. TCRdb re-derived calls from the PCR reads in MiXCR, one entry per CDR3 protein. This table has around 200,000 distinct CDR3 sequences, roughly 9% appearing once. The V segment lost 2 bases and the J segment 5 bases; nucleotides outside the gene matches: 11. This CDR3 spans 18 amino acids. Per germline, CDR1 SGHRS and CDR2 YFSETQ.

The chain employs TRBV5-1 and TRBJ2-5; 14 bases align to TRBD2. This clonotype was obtained from a human donor who donated a stem cell graft to a child with acute lymphoblastic leukemia. Sequenced here: PBMCs from the stem cell graft donor, sampled from the stem cell graft. CDR3 residues: CASSFYGTSGGRRETQYF. CDR3 nucleotide sequence: TGCGCCAGCAGCTTTTATGGGACTAGCGGGGGCCGAAGGGAGACCCAGTACTTC.